Below, 8 T cell receptor beta chains from the same sample are listed, as sequenced in a study of T cells in Graves' hyperthyroidism and ophthalmopathy. The investigators amplified TCR beta CDR3 regions from RNA transcripts. First-round RT-PCR targeting the TCR CDR3 was performed with the HTBI primer set. TCRdb processed the multiplex PCR reads anew with MiXCR; each CDR3 protein has one entry. The data hold fewer than 250,000 distinct CDR3 sequences, with around 26% observed a single time. The source material was blood. The source of these receptors is a woman aged 40 to 49 with Graves' ophthalmopathy.

A few counts support this clonotype. DNA of the CDR3: TGTGCCAGCAGTGAATATCCCGACGGCAGCGATGGCTACACCTTC. It specifies CASSEYPDGSDGYTF. The chain couples TRBV25-1 to TRBJ1-2; no firm D call. The germline gives CDR1 MGHDK, CDR2 SYGVNS. CDR3 length equals 15 residues. Deletions cut 0 bases from V and 6 bases from J, with 14 bases between.

This clonotype was picked up many times. The V gene is TRBV6-1, the J gene TRBJ2-2; D is unresolved. The V end was cut by 7 bases, the J end by 3 bases, with 18 bases between. CDR3 size: 16 residues. From germline, CDR1 is MNHNS and CDR2 SASEGT. The CDR3 DNA follows: TGTGCCAGCAACCCGATTGATTACAAGTACACCGGGGAGCTGTTTTTT. Amino acid sequence: CASNPIDYKYTGELFF.

This clonotype was counted ten times or more. The rearrangement links TRBV6-5 to TRBJ2-7, with D possibly TRBD1 on 5 matching bases. V lost 1 base, J lost 6 bases, and 7 bases lay in between. The CDR3 spans 12 residues. Germline V gene lookup returns CDR1 MNHEY and CDR2 SVGAGI. The CDR3 DNA reads TGTGCCAGCAGTTACTTCAGGGCCGAGCAGTACTTC. Its translation is CASSYFRAEQYF.

This clonotype has at least ten counts. The chain links TRBV11-1 to TRBJ2-1, with 10 positions matching TRBD2. The CDR3 has 16 amino acids. Germline CDR1 is SGHAT and CDR2 is FQDESV (reference sequence). Losses at the gene ends were 5 bases for V and 1 base for J; bases not matched to a gene: 5. The CDR3 loop reads CASSITSGTSYNEQFF. The CDR3 bases are TGTGCCAGCAGCATCACTAGCGGGACGTCCTACAATGAGCAGTTCTTC.

This clonotype was counted at least ten times. The gene calls are TRBV3-1 and TRBJ1-1; D not certain. The CDR3 has 13 residues. The ends were cut back, 1 base at V and 1 base at J, with 4 bases in the middle. Per the germline V gene, CDR1 is LGHDT and CDR2 is YNNKEL (reference sequence). In DNA form, the CDR3 reads TGTGCCAGCAGCCAAGCACAGAACACTGAAGCTTTCTTT. The encoded protein is CASSQAQNTEAFF.

This clonotype was seen ten or more times. The chain has TRBV20-1 and TRBJ2-7, with TRBD2 matching 8 bases. Germline CDR1 and CDR2: DFQATT and SNEGSKA (reference sequence). V trimming: 0 bases; J trimming: 0 bases; junction bases outside the gene matches: 10. The CDR3 contains 17 residues. The chain's CDR3 is CSARDPGSGTSSYEQYF. The DNA of the CDR3 is TGCAGTGCTAGAGATCCAGGTAGCGGGACGAGCTCCTACGAGCAGTACTTC.

This clonotype showed up many times. This chain links TRBV5-1 with TRBJ2-5; 8 positions match TRBD1. The J segment lost 5 bases and the V segment lost 0 bases, leaving 9 bases of the junction unmatched. From germline, CDR1 is SGHRS and CDR2 YFSETQ. This CDR3 has 16 residues. The CDR3 is CASSLGQGALTETQYF. The CDR3 DNA is TGCGCCAGCAGCTTGGGGCAGGGGGCGTTAACGGAGACCCAGTACTTC.

This clonotype came up many times. This chain joins TRBV6-1 and TRBJ1-5; D is perhaps TRBD1 (5 bases). With 3 bases removed from V and 7 bases from J, the gap between germline ends came to 22 bases. This CDR3 spans 17 amino acids. The germline CDR1 and CDR2 sequences are MNHNS and SASEGT. CDR3 amino acids: CASSERSGGGGGQPQHF. The DNA of the CDR3 is TGTGCCAGCAGTGAGAGGTCTGGTGGGGGAGGTGGACAGCCCCAGCATTTT.